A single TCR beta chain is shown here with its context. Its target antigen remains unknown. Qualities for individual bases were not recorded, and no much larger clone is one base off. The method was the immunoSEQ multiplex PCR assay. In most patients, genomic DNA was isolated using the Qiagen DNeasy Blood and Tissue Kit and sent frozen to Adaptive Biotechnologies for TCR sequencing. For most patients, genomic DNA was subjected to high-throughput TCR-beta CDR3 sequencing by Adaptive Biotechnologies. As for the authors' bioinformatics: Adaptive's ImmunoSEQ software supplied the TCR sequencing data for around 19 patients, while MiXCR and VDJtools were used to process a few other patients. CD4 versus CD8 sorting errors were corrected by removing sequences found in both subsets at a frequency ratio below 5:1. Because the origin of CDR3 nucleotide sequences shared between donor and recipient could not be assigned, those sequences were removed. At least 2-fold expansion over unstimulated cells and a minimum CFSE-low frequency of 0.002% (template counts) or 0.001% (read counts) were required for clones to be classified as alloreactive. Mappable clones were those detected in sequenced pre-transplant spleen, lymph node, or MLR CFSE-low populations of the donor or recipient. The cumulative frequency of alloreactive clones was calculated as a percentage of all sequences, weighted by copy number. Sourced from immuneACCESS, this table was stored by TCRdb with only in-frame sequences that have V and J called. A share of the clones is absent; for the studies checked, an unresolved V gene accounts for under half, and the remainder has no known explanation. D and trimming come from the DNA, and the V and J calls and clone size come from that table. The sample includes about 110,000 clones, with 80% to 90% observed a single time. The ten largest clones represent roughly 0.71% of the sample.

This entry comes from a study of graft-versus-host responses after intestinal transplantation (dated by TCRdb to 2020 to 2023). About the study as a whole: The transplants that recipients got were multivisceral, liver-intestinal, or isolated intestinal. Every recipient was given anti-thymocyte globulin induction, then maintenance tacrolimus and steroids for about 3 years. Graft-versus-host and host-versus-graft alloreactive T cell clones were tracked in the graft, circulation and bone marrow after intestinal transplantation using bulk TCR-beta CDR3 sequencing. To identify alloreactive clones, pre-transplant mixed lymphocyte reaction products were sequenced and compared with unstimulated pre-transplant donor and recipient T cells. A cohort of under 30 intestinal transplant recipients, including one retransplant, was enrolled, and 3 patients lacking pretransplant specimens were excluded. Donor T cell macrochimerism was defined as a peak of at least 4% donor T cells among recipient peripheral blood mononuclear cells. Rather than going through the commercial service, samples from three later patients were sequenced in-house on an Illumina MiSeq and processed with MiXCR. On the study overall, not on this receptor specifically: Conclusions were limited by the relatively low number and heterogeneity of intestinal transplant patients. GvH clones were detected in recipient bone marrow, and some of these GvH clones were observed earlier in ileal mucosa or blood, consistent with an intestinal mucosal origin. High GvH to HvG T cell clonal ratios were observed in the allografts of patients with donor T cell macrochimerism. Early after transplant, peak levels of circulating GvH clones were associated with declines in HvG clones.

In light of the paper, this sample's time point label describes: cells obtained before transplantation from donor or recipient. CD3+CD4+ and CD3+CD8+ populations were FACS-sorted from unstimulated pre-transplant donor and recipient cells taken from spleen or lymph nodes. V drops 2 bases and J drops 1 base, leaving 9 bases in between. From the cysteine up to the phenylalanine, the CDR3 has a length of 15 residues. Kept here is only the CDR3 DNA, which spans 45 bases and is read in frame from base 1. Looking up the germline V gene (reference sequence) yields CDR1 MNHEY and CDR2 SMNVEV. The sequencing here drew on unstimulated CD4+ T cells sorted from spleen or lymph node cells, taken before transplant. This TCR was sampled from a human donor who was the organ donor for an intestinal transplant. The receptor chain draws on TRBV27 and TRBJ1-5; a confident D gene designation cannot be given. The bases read TGTGCCAGCAGTTTAGTAGGGTACAGCAATCAGCCCCAGCATTTT. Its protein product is CASSLVGYSNQPQHF.